The sequence of this T cell receptor (beta chain) was determined in a study of CXCR3-negative and CXCR3-positive naive CD8 T cells. The V gene's germline CDR1 is MDHEN and CDR2 SYDVKM. The CDR3 covers 14 residues. TRB cDNA libraries were made by UMI-labeled 5' RACE. TCRdb reanalyzed the 5' RACE reads, giving one entry per CDR3 protein sequence and no DNA. The sample totals 50,000 to 75,000 distinct CDR3 sequences. The TCR originated in a human donor in good health. Some clones in this sample may be carry-over from other donors' samples. Material for sequencing was naive CXCR3- CD8+ T cells from blood. The subset here: CD45RO-CCR7+CD27+CD95- naive CD8+ T cells lacking CXCR3 (TNR3-). This chain joins TRBV28 and TRBJ2-7; TCRdb selects TRBD1, and the lack of DNA leaves this call unchecked. CDR3: CASSPRTGGYEQYF.